The T cell receptor (beta chain) under discussion was sequenced for a study of cytomegalovirus exposure and HLA in healthy donors. Per germline, CDR1 SNHLY and CDR2 FYNNEI. V dropped 3 bases and J dropped 4; count of bases not matched to a gene: 9. The CDR3 has 16 residues. The PCR employed 60 Vbeta primers together with 13 Jbeta primers. Repertoires were generated with immunoSEQ multiplex PCR, while TCRdb's copy carries only in-frame clones and drops some. The repertoire holds roughly 140,000 clones, 60% to 85% seen once, with around 7% in the top ten. The J gene is TRBJ1-5, the V gene TRBV2; TRBD1 aligns across 7 bases. The clonotype comes from a woman between 35 and 50 years old in good health and CMV-seropositive. Sequencing was performed on PBMCs. CDR3 sequence (DNA): TGTGCCAGCAGTGAGGCCCCCGGGACAGTTAATCAGCCCCAGCATTTT. Amino acid sequence: CASSEAPGTVNQPQHF.